The sequence of this T cell receptor beta chain was determined in a study of cytomegalovirus exposure and HLA in healthy donors. Study-level background: The same platform as the roughly 630 first-cohort repertoires was used for the 120 validation repertoires, a later analysis reported.

Sequencing used immunoSEQ multiplex PCR; TCRdb keeps in-frame clones, though not all of them. Of some 140,000 clones listed, 84% are singletons. V lost 2 bases, J lost 6 bases, and 20 bases lay in between. The CDR3 sequence is 17 residues long. Germline V CDR1 and CDR2: SGHRS, YFSETQ. Notes on the study in general: The authors enumerated some 170 TCR beta chains as linked to cytomegalovirus. The tendency of first-cohort TCR clusters to co-occur in the roughly 130 validation repertoires emerged from a later analysis.

It was the approximately 120-subject validation cohort, separate from the approximately 620-subject first cohort, to which the donors belonged. For this clone: Its antigen remains unidentified.

This TCR came from a woman in her thirties in good health and CMV-seronegative. The specimen was PBMCs. The gene calls are TRBV5-1 and TRBJ2-2, with D possibly being TRBD1 (6 bases). CDR3 coding DNA: TGCGCCAGCAGCTTAATCCTCCAAACAGGGTGGGCCGGGGAGCTGTTTTTT. Translating it yields CASSLILQTGWAGELFF.